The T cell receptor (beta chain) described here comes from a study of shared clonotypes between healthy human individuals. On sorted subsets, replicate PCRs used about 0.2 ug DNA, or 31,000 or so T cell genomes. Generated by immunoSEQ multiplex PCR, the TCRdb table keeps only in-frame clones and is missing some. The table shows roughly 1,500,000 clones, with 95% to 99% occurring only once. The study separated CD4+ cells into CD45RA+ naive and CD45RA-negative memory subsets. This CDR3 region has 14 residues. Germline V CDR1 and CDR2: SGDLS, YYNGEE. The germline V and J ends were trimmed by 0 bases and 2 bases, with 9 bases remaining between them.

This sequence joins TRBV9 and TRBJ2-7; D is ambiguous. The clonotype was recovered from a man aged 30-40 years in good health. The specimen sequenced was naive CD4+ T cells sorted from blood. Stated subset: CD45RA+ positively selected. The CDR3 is CASSVGGDPYEQYF. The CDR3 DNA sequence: TGTGCCAGCAGCGTAGGAGGAGACCCCTACGAGCAGTACTTC.